One and the same sample provided the 32 T cell receptor beta chains below, sequenced in a study of response to subunit inactivated influenza vaccine. TCRdb processed the RT-PCR reads anew with MiXCR; each CDR3 protein has one entry. Of over 800,000 distinct CDR3 sequences listed, about 20% were seen once; the top ten hold roughly 10%. This sample comprised PBMCs from blood, obtained 4 to 6 days after vaccination. The origin of the receptors is a man in his fifties who received an inactivated influenza vaccine.

This clonotype appeared a single time. The gene calls are TRBV28 and TRBJ2-1; 7 nucleotides agree with TRBD1. V shed 10 bases, J shed 7 bases, and the junction held 22 bases outside the gene matches. The CDR3 loop spans 17 amino acids. The germline V gene encodes CDR1 MDHEN and CDR2 SYDVKM. CDR3 sequence: CATLGPRQGWSGNEQFF. CDR3 DNA sequence: TGTGCCACCCTTGGGCCCAGACAGGGTTGGTCGGGGAATGAGCAGTTCTTC.

The J gene is TRBJ2-5, the V gene TRBV10-3; no reliable D call. The CDR3 loop spans 17 amino acids. The germline gives CDR1 ENHRY, CDR2 SYGVKD. V lost 2 bases, J lost 2 bases, and 18 bases lay in between. The CDR3 region is CAISEGDSRKSQETQYF. CDR3 DNA: TGTGCCATCAGTGAGGGGGATTCGCGGAAGTCTCAAGAGACCCAGTACTTC.

The chain couples TRBV20-1 to TRBJ2-4; no firm D call. Germline V lookup: CDR1 DFQATT, CDR2 SNEGSKA (reference sequence). The CDR3 is 13 residues long. Trimming left V 6 bases short and J 0 bases short, with 9 bases between. CDR3: CSAPELAKNIQYF. The DNA of the CDR3 is TGCAGTGCACCGGAGCTAGCCAAAAACATTCAGTACTTC.

This clonotype occurred a few times. The J gene is TRBJ2-7, the V gene TRBV2; TRBD1 aligns across 8 bases. This CDR3 region has 14 residues. CDR1 is SNHLY and CDR2 is FYNNEI in the germline V gene. Trimming at V came to 6 bases and at J to 4 bases, leaving 8 bases not matched to a gene. Written as DNA, the CDR3 is TGTGCCAGCAGAGCGGACAGGGTGGGTTACGAGCAGTACTTC. It is translated as CASRADRVGYEQYF.

This chain connects TRBV18 to TRBJ2-7, with a weak D call TRBD2 (6 bases). From germline, CDR1 is KGHSH and CDR2 LQKENI. Trimming cost V 2 bases and J 6 bases, with 17 bases left between them. This CDR3 is 15 amino acids long. CDR3 residues: CASSPASATDSEQYF. Written as DNA, the CDR3 is TGTGCCAGCTCACCAGCTAGCGCAACCGACAGCGAGCAGTACTTC.

The chain uses TRBV7-2 and TRBJ2-7; D is ambiguous. The CDR3 spans 15 residues. Germline loops: CDR1 SGHTA, CDR2 FQGNSA. Trimming shortened V by 2 bases and J by 3 bases, and 14 bases separated the two germline ends. CDR3 nucleotides: TGTGCCAGCAGCTTATCTAGTAGCTTCGGCTACGAGCAGTACTTC. Its translation: CASSLSSSFGYEQYF.

J is TRBJ2-3 and V is TRBV3-1; D call uncertain. Germline V gene data show CDR1 as LGHDT and CDR2 as YNNKEL (reference sequence). This CDR3 has 15 residues. The V end was cut by 1 base, the J end by 4 bases, with 12 bases between. The DNA of the CDR3 is TGTGCCAGCAGCCAAGGATCGGATAGACCAGATACGCAGTATTTT. This sequence encodes CASSQGSDRPDTQYF.

The chain employs TRBV29-1 and TRBJ2-7, with 8 positions matching TRBD1. J lost 5 bases, V lost 3 bases, and 6 bases had no gene match. Germline CDR1 reads SQVTM; CDR2 reads ANQGSEA. The CDR3 is 13 residues long. The CDR3: CSVDRGRGNEQYF. The CDR3 DNA reads TGCAGCGTTGACAGGGGGCGCGGCAACGAGCAGTACTTC.

The chain employs TRBV6-1 and TRBJ1-3; TRBD1 matches 8 bases. The CDR3 spans 14 residues. Trimming removed 6 bases from V and 1 base from J; junction bases left unmatched: 2. Germline assignment: CDR1 MNHNS and CDR2 SASEGT. The CDR3 protein is CASSWTGSGNTIYF. CDR3 in DNA: TGTGCCAGCAGCTGGACAGGGTCTGGAAACACCATATATTTT.

This clonotype has ten or more counts. The DNA for the CDR3 is TGCAGTGCTCAAGGGGGTTACGAGCAGTACTTC. It is translated as CSAQGGYEQYF. This chain uses TRBV20-1 with TRBJ2-7; perhaps TRBD1 as D (6 bases). Germline CDR1 is DFQATT and CDR2 is SNEGSKA (reference sequence). Trimming took off 5 bases at V and 4 bases at J, with 9 bases between the two ends. The CDR3 extends over 11 amino acids.

The rearrangement uses TRBV13 and TRBJ2-5, with D tentatively TRBD1 (7 bases). Trimming took off 5 bases at V and 0 bases at J, with 13 bases between the two ends. The CDR3 totals 15 residues. Per germline, CDR1 PRHDT and CDR2 FYEKMQ (reference sequence). DNA of the CDR3: TGTGCCAGCAGCGCCAGGGGGGCGAACCAAGAGACCCAGTACTTC. Translating gives CASSARGANQETQYF.

This clonotype was detected a few times. The chain uses TRBV6-2 or TRBV6-3 and TRBJ1-2; D uncertain. The CDR3 is 16 residues long. Trimming removed 4 bases at V and 2 bases at J, with 17 bases between. Per germline, CDR1 MNHEY and CDR2 SVGEGT. The DNA of the CDR3 is TGTGCCAGCAGTTCTTCCGCGGCCCCGTTAAACTATGGCTACACCTTC. Translation gives CASSSSAAPLNYGYTF.

This chain joins TRBV19 and TRBJ2-2; D is uncertain. V lost 5 bases to trimming and J lost 4 bases, with 11 bases between them. The CDR3 extends over 14 amino acids. Germline V gives CDR1 LNHDA, CDR2 SQIVND (reference sequence). The CDR3 reads CASSPDLSTGELFF. The CDR3 DNA reads TGTGCCAGTAGTCCGGATTTGAGCACCGGGGAGCTGTTTTTT.

The J gene is TRBJ2-7, the V gene TRBV15; D not resolved. CDR1 LNHNV and CDR2 YYDKDF come from the germline V gene (reference sequence). The CDR3 runs 14 residues. Trimming left V 0 bases short and J 4 bases short, with 10 bases between. The CDR3 DNA sequence: TGTGCCACCAGCAGAGATCTGGCGAGTTACGAGCAGTACTTC. Amino acid sequence: CATSRDLASYEQYF.

This clonotype was observed a few times. The rearrangement links TRBV3-1 to TRBJ2-1; D is tentatively TRBD1 or TRBD2 (5 bases each). The CDR3 runs to 13 residues. Trimming stripped 1 base from V and 15 bases from J, with 16 bases between. Germline CDR1 is LGHDT and CDR2 is YNNKEL (reference sequence). CDR3 protein: CASSQVGPRDVFF. The CDR3 DNA sequence: TGTGCCAGCAGCCAAGTAGGTCCCCGGGACGTGTTCTTC.

The chain has TRBV4-1 and TRBJ2-1, with 12 bases matching TRBD2. The CDR3 loop spans 16 amino acids. After removal of 2 bases from V and 7 bases from J, the junction contained 6 bases not matched to a gene. Germline CDR1 reads MGHRA; CDR2 reads YSYEKL. DNA of the CDR3: TGCGCCAGCAGCCAACCACTAGCGGGGGGAGCGAATGAGCAGTTCTTC. Protein sequence: CASSQPLAGGANEQFF.

J is TRBJ2-1 and V is TRBV5-6, with D unresolved. The CDR3 sequence is 13 residues long. Germline CDR1 and CDR2: SGHDT and YYEEEE. The V end lost 2 bases, the J end lost 15 bases, and 18 bases lay between the germline ends. The CDR3 is CASSFANTADAFF. In nucleotides, the CDR3 is TGTGCCAGCAGCTTCGCCAATACAGCTGACGCGTTCTTC.

This rearrangement joins TRBV5-1 to TRBJ2-7; 8 nucleotides line up with TRBD1. This CDR3 comprises 13 residues. V was pared by 2 bases and J by 6 bases, with 4 bases of the junction left unmatched. The V gene's germline CDR1 is SGHRS and CDR2 YFSETQ. DNA for the CDR3: TGCGCCAGCAGCTTCCGACAGGGGAGCGAGCAGTACTTC. It yields the protein CASSFRQGSEQYF. The full variable domain, with the rest looked up from reference TRBV5-1 and TRBJ2-7, is KAGVTQTPRYLIKTRGQQVTLSCSPISGHRSVSWYQQTPGQGLQFLFEYFSETQRNKGNFPGRFSGRQFSNSRSEMNVSTLELGDSALYLCASSFRQGSEQYFGPGTRLTVT.

The J gene is TRBJ2-3, the V gene TRBV20-1, with D possibly being TRBD1 or TRBD2 (5 bases each). Germline lookup yields CDR1 DFQATT and CDR2 SNEGSKA (reference sequence). The CDR3 sequence is 14 residues long. Trimming pared 6 bases from V and 8 bases from J, leaving 21 bases between. Here the CDR3 reads CSAKTGPIVGTQYF. CDR3 coding DNA: TGCAGTGCCAAAACGGGACCTATTGTGGGTACGCAGTATTTT.

In DNA form, the CDR3 reads TGCGCCAGCAGCTTGAATCCCGGGACAGTCGGGCGGGAGCCATTCGGGTACTTC. Translated: CASSLNPGTVGREPFGYF. The rearrangement joins TRBV5-1 to TRBJ2-4, with D perhaps TRBD1 or TRBD2 (7 bases each). Germline CDR1 reads SGHRS; CDR2 reads YFSETQ. The ends were cut back, 1 base at V and 15 bases at J, with 32 bases in the middle. The CDR3 runs to 18 residues.

The CDR3 DNA reads TGTGCCAGCAGCTTGACTAGCGGGAGCCAAGAGACCCAGTACTTC. This sequence encodes CASSLTSGSQETQYF. This chain connects TRBV7-2 to TRBJ2-5, with 12 bases matching TRBD2. The CDR3 totals 15 residues. J gave up 1 base and V 3 bases, and 0 bases lay outside the gene matches. The germline gives CDR1 SGHTA, CDR2 FQGNSA.

This chain connects TRBV5-5 to TRBJ1-4; D is undetermined. Trimming removed 1 base from V and 3 bases from J, with 7 bases in between. The CDR3 sequence is 14 residues long. From germline, CDR1 is SGHKS and CDR2 YYEKEE (reference sequence). The CDR3 nucleotides are TGTGCCAGCAGCTTGACAGTCTCTAATGAAAAACTGTTTTTT. It is translated as CASSLTVSNEKLFF.

The chain carries TRBV6-2 or TRBV6-3 and TRBJ2-7; the D call may be TRBD1 or TRBD2 (5 bases each). The CDR3 is made up of 15 amino acids. Trimming removed 4 bases from V and 2 bases from J, with 15 bases in between. In germline, CDR1 is MNHEY, CDR2 SVGEGT. The CDR3 DNA is TGTGCCAGCAGTTCACCCCGGGGCGGTACCTACGAGCAGTACTTC. It codes for CASSSPRGGTYEQYF.

This clonotype was seen more than once but under ten times. The chain recombines TRBV12-3 or TRBV12-4 with TRBJ1-2, with D maybe TRBD1 (5 bases). The CDR3 is made up of 16 amino acids. V lost 3 bases, J lost 7 bases, and 21 bases lay in between. Here the CDR3 DNA reads TGTGCCAGCAGTTTGGACACCGGGACGGGAGTAGGTGGCTACACCTTC. Translation: CASSLDTGTGVGGYTF.

This clonotype was observed a handful of times. The chain employs TRBV27 and TRBJ2-1; perhaps TRBD2 as D (5 bases). CDR1 is MNHEY and CDR2 is SMNVEV in the germline V gene (reference sequence). This CDR3 has 14 residues. V was cut by 2 bases and J by 10 bases, with 15 bases left in between. DNA of the CDR3: TGTGCCAGCAGTTTAAGTGGATCCGGAGGAGAGCAGTTCTTC. This translates into CASSLSGSGGEQFF.

Here the CDR3 reads CASSSNRGRDEQYF. CDR3 nucleotides: TGTGCCAGCAGTAGCAACAGGGGAAGGGACGAGCAGTACTTC. This rearrangement joins TRBV27 to TRBJ2-7; 7 positions match TRBD1. This CDR3 has 14 amino acids. J lost 5 bases, V lost 5 bases, and 9 bases had no gene match. CDR1 is MNHEY, CDR2 SMNVEV, per germline (reference sequence).

This clonotype was observed a handful of times. The V and J genes are TRBV20-1 and TRBJ1-5, with unresolved D. V was trimmed by 1 base and J by 0 bases, leaving 13 bases between them. From germline, CDR1 is DFQATT and CDR2 SNEGSKA (reference sequence). The CDR3 runs 16 residues. This CDR3 reads CSARAKTGYSNQPQHF. The CDR3 region has the DNA TGCAGTGCTAGAGCCAAGACCGGATATAGCAATCAGCCCCAGCATTTT.

This clonotype came up a few times. The chain links TRBV3-1 to TRBJ2-1, with D possibly matching TRBD1 (6 bases). Per germline, CDR1 LGHDT and CDR2 YNNKEL (reference sequence). CDR3 length equals 13 residues. V lost 6 bases and J 5 bases, leaving 11 bases between the germline ends. In nucleotides, the CDR3 is TGTGCCAGCAGGACCACAGGGAACAATGAGCAGTTCTTC. It is translated as CASRTTGNNEQFF.

This rearrangement joins TRBV9 to TRBJ2-1, with TRBD1 identical over 8 bases. CDR1 SGDLS and CDR2 YYNGEE come from the germline V gene. V was pared by 4 bases and J by 8 bases, with 11 bases of the junction left unmatched. This CDR3 has 15 amino acids. The DNA for the CDR3 is TGTGCCAGCAGCCCCGACCCTGGACAGGGCTATGAGCAGTTCTTC. It yields the protein CASSPDPGQGYEQFF.

Ten or more counts support this clonotype. This chain uses TRBV20-1 with TRBJ2-7; D remains ambiguous. The CDR3 is 11 amino acids. Germline V gene data show CDR1 as DFQATT and CDR2 as SNEGSKA (reference sequence). The ends were cut back, 1 base at V and 3 bases at J, with 4 bases in the middle. The CDR3 region is CSARGHYEQYF. As DNA, the CDR3 is TGCAGTGCTAGAGGGCACTACGAGCAGTACTTC.

The sample holds a few counts of this clonotype. The chain carries TRBV20-1 and TRBJ2-1; possibly TRBD1 for D (6 bases). With 4 bases removed from V and 8 bases from J, the gap between germline ends came to 18 bases. From germline, CDR1 is DFQATT and CDR2 SNEGSKA (reference sequence). The CDR3 runs to 14 residues. CDR3 DNA: TGCAGTGCTACCACCGGACAGCTTGGTTATGAGCAGTTCTTC. It yields the protein CSATTGQLGYEQFF.

This chain connects TRBV27 to TRBJ2-2; D may correspond to TRBD1 or TRBD2 (5 bases each). The CDR3 is 12 residues long. V was trimmed by 11 bases and J by 7 bases, leaving 14 bases between them. CDR1 is MNHEY, CDR2 SMNVEV, per germline (reference sequence). The CDR3 sequence is CAGGAAHGELFF. In DNA, the CDR3 is TGTGCCGGGGGAGCAGCGCACGGGGAGCTGTTTTTT.